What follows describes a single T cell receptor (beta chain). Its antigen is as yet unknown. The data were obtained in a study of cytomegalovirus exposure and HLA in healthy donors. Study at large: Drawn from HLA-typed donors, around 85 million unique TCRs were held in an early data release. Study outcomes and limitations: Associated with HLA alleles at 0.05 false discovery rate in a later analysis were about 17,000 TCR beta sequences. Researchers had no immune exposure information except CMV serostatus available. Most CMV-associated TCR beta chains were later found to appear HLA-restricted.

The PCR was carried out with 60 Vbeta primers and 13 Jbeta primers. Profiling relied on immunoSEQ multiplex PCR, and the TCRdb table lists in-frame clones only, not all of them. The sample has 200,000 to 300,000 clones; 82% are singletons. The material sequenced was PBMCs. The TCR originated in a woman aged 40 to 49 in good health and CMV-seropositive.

The CDR3 coding sequence is TGTGCCAGCAGTGTCGAGGGGTGGGGGGGCTATGGCTACACCTTC. Protein product: CASSVEGWGGYGYTF. The V gene is TRBV6-5, the J gene TRBJ1-2; TRBD1 might be the D (5 bases). Per germline, CDR1 MNHEY and CDR2 SVGAGI. The CDR3 spans 15 residues. V dropped 5 bases and J dropped 4 bases, with 17 bases sitting between them.